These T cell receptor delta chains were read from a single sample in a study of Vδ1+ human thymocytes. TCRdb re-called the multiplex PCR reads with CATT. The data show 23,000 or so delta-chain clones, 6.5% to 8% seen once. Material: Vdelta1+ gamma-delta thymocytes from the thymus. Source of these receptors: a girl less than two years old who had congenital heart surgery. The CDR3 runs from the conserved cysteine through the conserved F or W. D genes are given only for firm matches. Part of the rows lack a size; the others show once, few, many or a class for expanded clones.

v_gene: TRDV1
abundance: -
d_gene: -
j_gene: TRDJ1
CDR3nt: TGTGCTCTTGGGGAACCCCGGCTCGGATCCTGCCCCGATAAACTCATCTTT
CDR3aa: CALGEPRLGSCPDKLIF

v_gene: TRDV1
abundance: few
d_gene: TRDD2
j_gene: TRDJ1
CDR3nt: TGTGCTCTTGGGGACTGCCTTCCTACGAGCGAGGGAAGTAATAAACTCATCTTT
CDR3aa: CALGDCLPTSEGSNKLIF

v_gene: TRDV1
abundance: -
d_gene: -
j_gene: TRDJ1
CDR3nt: TGTGCTCTTGGGGAAGCATTTCCTTCCTCGATACTGGGGGTGTACACCGATAAACTCATCTTT
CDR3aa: CALGEAFPSSILGVYTDKLIF

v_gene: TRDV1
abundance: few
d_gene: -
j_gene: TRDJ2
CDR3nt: TGTGCTCTTGGGGAAGGAGCGGTAGCGGGAACGGCACAACTCTTCTTT
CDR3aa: CALGEGAVAGTAQLFF

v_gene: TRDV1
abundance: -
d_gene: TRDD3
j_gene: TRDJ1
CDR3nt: TGTGCTCTTGGGGGAAAGGTGGAGAGGTGGGGGATACCGTACACCGATAAACTCATCTTT
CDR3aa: CALGGKVERWGIPYTDKLIF

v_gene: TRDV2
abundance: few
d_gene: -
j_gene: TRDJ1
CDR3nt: TGTGCCTGTGACACTCCGGGATCGTCTTACACCGATAAACTCATCTTT
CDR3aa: CACDTPGSSYTDKLIF

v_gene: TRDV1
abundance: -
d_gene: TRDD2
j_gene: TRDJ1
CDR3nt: TGTGCTCTTGGTGTTGGGACCTTCCTACGAATGGCTGCCAGGGTTAAACTCATCTTT
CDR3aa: CALGVGTFLRMAARVKLIF

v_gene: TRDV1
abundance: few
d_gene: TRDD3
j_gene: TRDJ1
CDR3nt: TGTGCTCTTGGGGAACTACTTCCCCCACTGGGGGGTTTCACCGATAAACTCATCTTT
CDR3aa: CALGELLPPLGGFTDKLIF

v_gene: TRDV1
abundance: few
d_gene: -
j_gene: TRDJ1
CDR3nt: TGTGCTCTTGGGGAAGTCTCCTCGTTTGTGGCTGGGACCGTCACCGATAAACTCATCTTT
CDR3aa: CALGEVSSFVAGTVTDKLIF

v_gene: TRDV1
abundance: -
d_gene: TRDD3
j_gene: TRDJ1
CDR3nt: TGTGCTCTCGGGGAACGCTTCCTACGTGGGGGATACCCGGGACTCATCTTT
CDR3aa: CALGERFLRGGYPGLIF

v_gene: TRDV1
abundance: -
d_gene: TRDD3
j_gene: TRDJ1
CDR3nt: TGTGCTCTTGGGGAAGATCCCAACTGGGGGATACGCGTAGGGACCGATAAACTCATCTTT
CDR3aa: CALGEDPNWGIRVGTDKLIF

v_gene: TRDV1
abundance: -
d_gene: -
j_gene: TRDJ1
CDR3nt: TGTGCTCTTGGGTCCCCCGCTCCCCTTTACACCGATAAACTCATTTTT
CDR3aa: CALGSPAPLYTDKLIF

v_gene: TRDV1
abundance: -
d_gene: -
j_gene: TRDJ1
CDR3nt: TGTGCTCTTGGGGTCTCCTTCAAGGGAAAACTCATCTTT
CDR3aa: CALGVSFKGKLIF

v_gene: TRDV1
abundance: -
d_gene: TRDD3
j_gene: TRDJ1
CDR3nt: TGTGCTCTTGGTTGGGATCCCCCGCAAGAAAGTACTGGGGGATTTAATGTCGGCACCGATAAACTCATCTTT
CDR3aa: CALGWDPPQESTGGFNVGTDKLIF

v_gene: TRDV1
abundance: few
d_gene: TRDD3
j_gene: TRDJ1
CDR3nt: TGTGCTCTTGGGGAGCACTTCCCCCGGGGCTACTGGGGGGGCGATAAACTCATCTTT
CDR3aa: CALGEHFPRGYWGGDKLIF

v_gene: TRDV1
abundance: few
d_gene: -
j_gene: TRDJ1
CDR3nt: TGTGCTCTTGGGGAATCCGGTCCAGCGGGACGGGACACCGATAAACTCATCTTT
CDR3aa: CALGESGPAGRDTDKLIF

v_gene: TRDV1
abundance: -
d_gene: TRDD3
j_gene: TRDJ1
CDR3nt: TGTGCTCTTGGGGAACTCCCACCGTTCCCCTTTACTGGGGGCCACACCGATAAACTCATCTTT
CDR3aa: CALGELPPFPFTGGHTDKLIF

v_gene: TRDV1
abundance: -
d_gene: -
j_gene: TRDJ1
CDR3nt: TGTGCTCTTGGGGAACAGGGACTACCCGCGACTAAACTCATCTTT
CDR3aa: CALGEQGLPATKLIF

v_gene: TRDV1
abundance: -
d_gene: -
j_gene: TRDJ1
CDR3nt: TGTGCTCTTGGGGAAGAACCCTACGCGGATGTCGATAAACTCATCTTT
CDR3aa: CALGEEPYADVDKLIF